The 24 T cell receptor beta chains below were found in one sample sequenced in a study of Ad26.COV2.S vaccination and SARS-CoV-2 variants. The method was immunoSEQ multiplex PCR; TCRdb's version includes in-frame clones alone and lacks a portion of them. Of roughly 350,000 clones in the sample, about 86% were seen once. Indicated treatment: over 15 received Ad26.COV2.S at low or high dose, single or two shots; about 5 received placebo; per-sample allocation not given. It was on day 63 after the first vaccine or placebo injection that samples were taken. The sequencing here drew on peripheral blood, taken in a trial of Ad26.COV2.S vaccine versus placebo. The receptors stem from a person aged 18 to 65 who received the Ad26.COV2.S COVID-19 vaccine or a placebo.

The CDR3 nucleotides read TGTGCCAGCAGTTTACAGGGGGGGCTTTATGGCTACACCTTC. Translation gives CASSLQGGLYGYTF. The chain employs TRBV27 and TRBJ1-2; TRBD1 aligns across 7 bases. CDR3 length equals 14 residues. V lost 2 bases, J lost 5 bases, and 5 bases stayed unmatched. Germline V gene lookup returns CDR1 MNHEY and CDR2 SMNVEV (reference sequence).

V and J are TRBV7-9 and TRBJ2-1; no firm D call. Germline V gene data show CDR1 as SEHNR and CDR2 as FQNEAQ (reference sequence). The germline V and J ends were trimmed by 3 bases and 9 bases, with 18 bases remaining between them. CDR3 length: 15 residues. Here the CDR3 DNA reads TGTGCCAGCAGCTTCCCCGGAGTTGGTAGCCGTGAGCAGTTCTTC. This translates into CASSFPGVGSREQFF.

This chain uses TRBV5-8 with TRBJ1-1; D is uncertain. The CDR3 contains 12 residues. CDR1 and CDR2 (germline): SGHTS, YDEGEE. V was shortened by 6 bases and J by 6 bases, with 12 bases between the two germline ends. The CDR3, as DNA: TGTGCCAGCACCCGGTCGTGGGCTGAAGCTTTCTTT. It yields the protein CASTRSWAEAFF.

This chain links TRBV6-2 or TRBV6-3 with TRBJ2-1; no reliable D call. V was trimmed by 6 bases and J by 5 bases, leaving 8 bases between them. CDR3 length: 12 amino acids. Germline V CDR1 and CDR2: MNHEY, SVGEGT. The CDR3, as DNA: TGTGCCAGCAGCCAAGACCACAATGAGCAGTTCTTC. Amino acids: CASSQDHNEQFF.

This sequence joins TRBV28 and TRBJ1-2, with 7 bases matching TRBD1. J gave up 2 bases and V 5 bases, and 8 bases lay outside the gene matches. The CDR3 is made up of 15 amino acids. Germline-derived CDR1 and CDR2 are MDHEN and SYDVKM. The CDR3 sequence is CASSLPRTGNYGYTF. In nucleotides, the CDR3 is TGTGCCAGCAGTCTCCCACGGACAGGAAACTATGGCTACACCTTC.

The CDR3 region has the DNA TGCGCCAGCAGCTTGGAAGGGAGAGGCTACACCTTC. It specifies CASSLEGRGYTF. This chain connects TRBV5-1 to TRBJ1-2, with D unclear. CDR3 length: 12 residues. The germline CDR1 and CDR2 sequences are SGHRS and YFSETQ. V was shortened by 0 bases and J by 8 bases, with 8 bases between the two germline ends.

CDR3 sequence: CASSQRGRHYEQYF. In nucleotides, the CDR3 is TGTGCCAGCAGCCAGAGGGGTCGGCACTACGAGCAGTACTTC. V and J are TRBV14 and TRBJ2-7; D is perhaps TRBD1 or TRBD2 (5 bases each). This CDR3 contains 14 residues. V gave up 3 bases and J gave up 3 bases, with 12 bases separating them. Looked up from germline, CDR1 is SGHDN and CDR2 is FVKESK.

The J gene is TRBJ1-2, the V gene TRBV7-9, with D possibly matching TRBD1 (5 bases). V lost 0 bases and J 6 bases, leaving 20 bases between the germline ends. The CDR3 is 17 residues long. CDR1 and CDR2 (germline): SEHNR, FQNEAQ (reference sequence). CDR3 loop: CASSLAAREILGDGYTF. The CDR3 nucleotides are TGTGCCAGCAGCTTAGCGGCCAGGGAAATCCTCGGTGATGGCTACACCTTC.

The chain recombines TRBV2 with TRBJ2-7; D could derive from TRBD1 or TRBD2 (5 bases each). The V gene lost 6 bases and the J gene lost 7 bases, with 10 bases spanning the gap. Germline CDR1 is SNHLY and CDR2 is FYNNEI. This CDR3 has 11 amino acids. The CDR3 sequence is CASRGPAEQYF. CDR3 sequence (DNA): TGTGCCAGCAGGGGACCCGCGGAGCAGTACTTC.

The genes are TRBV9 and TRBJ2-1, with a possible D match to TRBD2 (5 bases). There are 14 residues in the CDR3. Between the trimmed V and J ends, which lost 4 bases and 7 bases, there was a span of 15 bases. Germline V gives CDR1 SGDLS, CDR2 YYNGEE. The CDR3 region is CASSFGPTGNEQFF. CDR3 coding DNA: TGTGCCAGCAGCTTCGGACCCACGGGGAATGAGCAGTTCTTC.

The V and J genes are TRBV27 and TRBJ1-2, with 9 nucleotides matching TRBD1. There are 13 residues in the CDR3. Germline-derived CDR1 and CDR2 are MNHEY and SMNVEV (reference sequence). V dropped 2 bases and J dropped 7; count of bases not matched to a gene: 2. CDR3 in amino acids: CASSLTGGFGYTF. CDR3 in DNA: TGTGCCAGCAGTTTAACAGGGGGCTTTGGCTACACCTTC.

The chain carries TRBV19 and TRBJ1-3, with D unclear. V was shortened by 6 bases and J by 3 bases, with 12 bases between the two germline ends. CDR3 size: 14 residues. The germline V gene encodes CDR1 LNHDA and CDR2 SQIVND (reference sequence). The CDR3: CASRAEGGGNTIYF. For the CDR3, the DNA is TGTGCCAGTAGGGCAGAGGGCGGTGGAAACACCATATATTTT. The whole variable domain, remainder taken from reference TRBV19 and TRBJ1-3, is DGGITQSPKYLFRKEGQNVTLSCEQNLNHDAMYWYRQDPGQGLRLIYYSQIVNDFQKGDIAEGYSVSREKKESFPLTVTSAQKNPTAFYLCASRAEGGGNTIYFGEGSWLTVV.

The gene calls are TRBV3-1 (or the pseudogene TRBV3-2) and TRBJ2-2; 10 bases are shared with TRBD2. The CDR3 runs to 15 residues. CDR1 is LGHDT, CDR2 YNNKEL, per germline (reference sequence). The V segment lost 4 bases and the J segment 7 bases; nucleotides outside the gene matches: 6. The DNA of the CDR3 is TGTGCCAGCAGCCCAGGACTAGCGGTCATCGGGGAGCTGTTTTTT. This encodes CASSPGLAVIGELFF.

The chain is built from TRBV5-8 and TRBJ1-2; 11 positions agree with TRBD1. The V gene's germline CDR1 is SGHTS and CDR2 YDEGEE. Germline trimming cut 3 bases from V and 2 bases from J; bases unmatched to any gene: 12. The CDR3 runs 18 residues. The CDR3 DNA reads TGTGCCAGCAGCTCGTACCGGGACAGGGGGTGGTCGAACTATGGCTACACCTTC. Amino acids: CASSSYRDRGWSNYGYTF.

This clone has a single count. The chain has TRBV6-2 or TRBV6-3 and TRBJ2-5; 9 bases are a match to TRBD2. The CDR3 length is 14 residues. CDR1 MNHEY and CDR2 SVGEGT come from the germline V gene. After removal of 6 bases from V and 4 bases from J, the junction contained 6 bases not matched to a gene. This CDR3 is CASSLAGARETQYF. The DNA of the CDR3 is TGTGCCAGCAGCTTAGCGGGGGCCCGAGAGACCCAGTACTTC.

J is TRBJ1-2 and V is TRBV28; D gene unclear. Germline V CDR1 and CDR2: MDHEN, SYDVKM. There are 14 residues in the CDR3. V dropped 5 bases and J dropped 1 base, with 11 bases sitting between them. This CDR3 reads CASSPGGGNYGYTF. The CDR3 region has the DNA TGTGCCAGCAGTCCTGGCGGAGGTAACTATGGCTACACCTTC.

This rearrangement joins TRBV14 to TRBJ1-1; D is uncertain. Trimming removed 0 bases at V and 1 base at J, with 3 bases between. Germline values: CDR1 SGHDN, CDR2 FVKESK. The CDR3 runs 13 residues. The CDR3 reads CASSQDWNTEAFF. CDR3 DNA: TGTGCCAGCAGCCAAGACTGGAACACTGAAGCTTTCTTT.

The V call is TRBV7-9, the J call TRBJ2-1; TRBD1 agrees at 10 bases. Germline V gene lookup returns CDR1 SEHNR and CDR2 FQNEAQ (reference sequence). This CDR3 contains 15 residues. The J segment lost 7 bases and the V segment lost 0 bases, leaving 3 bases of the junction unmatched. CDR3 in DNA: TGTGCCAGCAGCTTAGCGGGACAGGGGCCTAATGAGCAGTTCTTC. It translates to CASSLAGQGPNEQFF. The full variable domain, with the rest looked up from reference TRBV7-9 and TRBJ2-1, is DTGVSQNPRHKITKRGQNVTFRCDPISEHNRLYWYRQTLGQGPEFLTYFQNEAQLEKSRLLSDRFSAERPKGSFSTLEIQRTEQGDSAMYLCASSLAGQGPNEQFFGPGTRLTVL.

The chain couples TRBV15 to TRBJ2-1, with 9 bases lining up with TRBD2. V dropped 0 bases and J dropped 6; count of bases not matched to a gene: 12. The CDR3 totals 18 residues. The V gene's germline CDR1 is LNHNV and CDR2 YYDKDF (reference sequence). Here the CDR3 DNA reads TGTGCCACCAGCAGAGATACGGTTAAAGCGGGAGGCTTCAATGAGCAGTTCTTC. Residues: CATSRDTVKAGGFNEQFF.

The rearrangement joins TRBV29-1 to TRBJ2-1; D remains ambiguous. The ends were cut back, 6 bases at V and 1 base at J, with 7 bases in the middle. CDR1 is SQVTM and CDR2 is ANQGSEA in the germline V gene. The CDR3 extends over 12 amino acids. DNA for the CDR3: TGCAGCGTGGCAGGTTCCTACAATGAGCAGTTCTTC. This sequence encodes CSVAGSYNEQFF.

In nucleotides, the CDR3 is TGTGCCAGCAGCTCAGACCAGGGGGGGGATGGCTACACCTTC. It codes for CASSSDQGGDGYTF. This sequence joins TRBV9 and TRBJ1-2, with 7 nucleotides matching TRBD1. Per germline, CDR1 SGDLS and CDR2 YYNGEE. The CDR3 is 14 amino acids. V lost 4 bases to trimming and J lost 6 bases; unmatched junction nucleotides: 9. The whole variable domain, filled in from reference TRBV9 and TRBJ1-2, reads DSGVTQTPKHLITATGQRVTLRCSPRSGDLSVYWYQQSLDQGLQFLIQYYNGEERAKGNILERFSAQQFPDLHSELNLSSLELGDSALYFCASSSDQGGDGYTFGSGTRLTVV.

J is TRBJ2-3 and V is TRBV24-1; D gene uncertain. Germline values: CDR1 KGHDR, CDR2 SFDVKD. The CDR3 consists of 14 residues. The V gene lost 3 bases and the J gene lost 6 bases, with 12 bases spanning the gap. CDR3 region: CATSDPLRSDTQYF. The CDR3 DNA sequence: TGTGCCACCAGTGATCCCCTCCGTTCGGATACGCAGTATTTT.

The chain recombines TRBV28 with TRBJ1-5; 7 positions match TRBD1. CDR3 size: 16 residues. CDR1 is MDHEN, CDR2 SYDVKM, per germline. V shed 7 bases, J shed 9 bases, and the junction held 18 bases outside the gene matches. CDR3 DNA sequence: TGTGCCAGCAATCCCGGAGGGGGCGCGCGTTATGCGCCCCAGCATTTT. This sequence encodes CASNPGGGARYAPQHF. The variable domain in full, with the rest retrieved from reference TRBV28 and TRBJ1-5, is DVKVTQSSRYLVKRTGEKVFLECVQDMDHENMFWYRQDPGLGLRLIYFSYDVKMKEKGDIPEGYSVSREKKERFSLILESASTNQTSMYLCASNPGGGARYAPQHFGDGTRLSIL.

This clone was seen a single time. CDR3 amino acids: CASSQSTGSHEQFF. For the CDR3, the DNA is TGCGCCAGCAGTCAATCGACTGGGTCCCATGAGCAGTTCTTC. The chain carries TRBV23-1 and TRBJ2-1; D is ambiguous. Being an ORF, TRBV23-1 has a function that is uncertain. The V end was cut by 0 bases, the J end by 8 bases, with 11 bases between. This CDR3 comprises 14 residues.